This T cell receptor beta chain stems from a study of blood T cells in healthy people across ages. Next came a second PCR, run for about 6 to 11 cycles, which used a sample-barcoded 5' primer along with a J-beta primer mix. TCRdb reanalysed the 5' RACE reads using MiXCR and keeps one entry per CDR3 protein. This table has fewer than 950,000 distinct CDR3 sequences, 36% appearing once. CDR3 length: 14 amino acids. Trimming removed 4 bases from V and 2 bases from J; junction bases left unmatched: 3. Germline lookup yields CDR1 MGHRA and CDR2 YSYEKL. This clonotype was detected ten times or more. The clonotype was recovered from a man aged 18 to 29 in good health. The sequenced sample consisted of blood. The V gene is TRBV4-1, the J gene TRBJ1-2, with 8 bases that match TRBD1. CDR3 sequence reads: CASSLNRGNYGYTF. The CDR3 DNA is TGCGCCAGCAGCCTCAACAGGGGGAACTATGGCTACACCTTC.